This section outlines one T cell receptor beta chain sequence together with its context. The antigen is unknown. Other DNA sequences in the sample encode the same CDR3. In the PCR, 60 Vbeta and 13 Jbeta primers were used. Some clones are missing from TCRdb's copy, which holds only in-frame ones; the method was immunoSEQ multiplex PCR. The sample includes under 200,000 clones, 82% of them seen just once. The data belong to a study of cytomegalovirus exposure and HLA in healthy donors. General study results and limits: What a later analysis showed was that several of the most significant clusters appeared linked to common viral pathogens. When analyzed later, a missense DCLRE1C variant was found to be linked to TCR beta V- and J-gene trimming.

The sequencing sample was made of PBMCs. The sequence came from a woman in her fifties or sixties in good health and CMV-seronegative.

CDR3: CASSPRQYTGELFF. CDR3 DNA: TGTGCCAGCAGCCCCCGACAATACACCGGGGAGCTGTTTTTT. The chain carries TRBV9 and TRBJ2-2; no definite D call. V was clipped by 4 bases and J by 3 bases, with 10 bases between them. The germline V gene encodes CDR1 SGDLS and CDR2 YYNGEE. There are 14 residues in the CDR3.